The 2 T cell receptor beta chains below were found in one sample sequenced in a study of T cell clones after liver transplantation. Some clones are missing from TCRdb's copy, which holds only in-frame ones; the method was immunoSEQ multiplex PCR. The sample has some 60,000 clones; 60% to 80% are singletons. The sample consisted of CD4+ T cells from blood, taken before liver transplant. The receptors come from a human donor who received a liver transplant.

The chain carries TRBV5-4 and TRBJ2-5; a weak D match, TRBD2 (6 bases). Germline CDR1 reads SGHNT; CDR2 reads YYREEE (reference sequence). CDR3 size: 13 residues. Trimming removed 2 bases from V and 1 base from J, with 6 bases in between. This CDR3 is CASSFGGQETQYF. In nucleotides, the CDR3 is TGTGCCAGCAGCTTCGGGGGCCAAGAGACCCAGTACTTC. Filled out from reference TRBV5-4 and TRBJ2-5, the complete variable domain reads ETGVTQSPTHLIKTRGQQVTLRCSSQSGHNTVSWYQQALGQGPQFIFQYYREEENGRGNFPPRFSGLQFPNYSSELNVNALELDDSALYLCASSFGGQETQYFGPGTRLLVL.

The chain recombines TRBV29-1 with TRBJ2-5, with 11 bases that match TRBD1. V lost 7 bases to trimming and J lost 4 bases; unmatched junction nucleotides: 5. Germline assignment: CDR1 SQVTM and CDR2 ANQGSEA. The length of the CDR3 is 13 residues. In DNA, the CDR3 is TGCAGCGCCGGGACAGGGGGTGGAGAGACCCAGTACTTC. Its protein is CSAGTGGGETQYF.